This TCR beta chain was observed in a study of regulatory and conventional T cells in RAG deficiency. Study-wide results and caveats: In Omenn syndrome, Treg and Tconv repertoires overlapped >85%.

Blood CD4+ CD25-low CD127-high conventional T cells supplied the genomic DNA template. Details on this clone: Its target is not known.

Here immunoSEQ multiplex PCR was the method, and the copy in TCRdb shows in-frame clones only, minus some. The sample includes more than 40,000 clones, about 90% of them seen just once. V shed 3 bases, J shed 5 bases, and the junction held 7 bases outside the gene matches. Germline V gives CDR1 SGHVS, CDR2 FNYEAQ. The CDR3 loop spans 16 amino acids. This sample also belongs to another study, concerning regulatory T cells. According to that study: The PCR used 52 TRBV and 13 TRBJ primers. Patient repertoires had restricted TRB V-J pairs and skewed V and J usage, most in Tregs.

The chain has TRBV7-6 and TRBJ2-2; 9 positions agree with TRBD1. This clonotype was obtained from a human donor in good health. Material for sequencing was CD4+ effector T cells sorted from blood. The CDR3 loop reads CASSFWTGAGTGELFF. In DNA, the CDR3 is TGTGCCAGCAGCTTTTGGACAGGGGCTGGTACCGGGGAGCTGTTTTTT.